Given below is one TCR beta chain in context. The CDR3 has 14 residues. V shed 6 bases and J 0 bases; nucleotides not matched to a gene: 4. Germline V gene data show CDR1 as GTSNPN and CDR2 as SVGIG (reference sequence). This record belongs to a study of blood T cell repertoires in COVID-19. Study context: Researchers got acute and convalescent COVID-19 samples from the United States, Italy and Spain. T cells, B-cell-depleted T cells, or PBMCs provided the cDNA or gDNA that served as material.

Original data processing: Amplifying reference gene primers gave estimates of nucleated cell counts. This table comes from immunoSEQ multiplex PCR, and its TCRdb copy is limited to in-frame clones, with some not included. Clone size and V and J calls were adopted from that table, with D and trimming inferred from the DNA. The sample holds around 200,000 clones, about 83% seen once. Material: peripheral blood. The sequence was obtained from a man aged 18 to 35 with active or convalescent COVID-19. The chain combines TRBV30 with TRBJ1-3; 8 nucleotides match TRBD1. The CDR3 spells CACATGGSGNTIYF. The DNA for the CDR3 is TGTGCCTGTGCCACAGGGGGCTCTGGAAACACCATATATTTT. The variable domain in full, completed from reference TRBV30 and TRBJ1-3, reads SQTIHQWPATLVQPVGSPLSLECTVEGTSNPNLYWYRQAAGRGLQLLFYSVGIGQISSEVPQNLSASRPQDRQFILSSKKLLLSDSGFYLCACATGGSGNTIYFGEGSWLTVV.